This TCR beta chain was recorded in a study of chemoradiotherapy in HPV16-positive cancers. Study at large: A couple of HPV16-positive patients' cells yielded candidate HPV-specific clones and common motifs.

Clones were sequenced by immunoSEQ multiplex PCR, and TCRdb holds only the in-frame ones, with some missing. In the table there are 5,400 or so clones, roughly 74% of which are singletons. CDR3 length equals 13 residues. Germline assignment: CDR1 SGHRS and CDR2 YFSETQ. The V end lost 7 bases, the J end lost 4 bases, and 13 bases lay between the germline ends. The chain recombines TRBV5-1 with TRBJ2-3, with D perhaps matching TRBD2 (6 bases). The sequence came from a human donor with HPV-associated anogenital cancer. The sequencing used tumor tissue, collected from a patient who underwent chemoradiotherapy. The CDR3 DNA reads as TGCGCCAGCGGGGGGATGAGCGCAGATACGCAGTATTTT. This translates into CASGGMSADTQYF.